Listed below are T cell receptor beta chains from one sample, sequenced in a study of blood T cell repertoires in COVID-19. Using immunoSEQ multiplex PCR, the repertoire was profiled, and TCRdb retains in-frame clones only, with some absent. The sample carries under 150,000 clones, approximately 79% recorded once. What was sequenced was peripheral blood. These receptors were obtained from a man aged 55 to 69 with acute or convalescent COVID-19. The CDR3 runs from the conserved cysteine through the conserved F or W. A D gene is named only where the DNA matches it firmly. Only part of the rows carry a size: once, few, many, or a class if the clone is expanded.

>-|13|-|TRBV19|TRBJ1-5
TGTGCCAGTAGTATTTTGTCGGGTCAGCTACAGCATTTT
CASSILSGQLQHF
>TRBD1|14|-|TRBV30|TRBJ1-4
TGTGCCTGGCATCCGGGACAGGGGTATGAAAAACTGTTTTTT
CAWHPGQGYEKLFF
>-|14|-|TRBV2|TRBJ1-1
TGTGCCAGCAGGGTTAAACAGGGAAACACTGAAGCTTTCTTT
CASRVKQGNTEAFF
>TRBD1|15|-|TRBV18|TRBJ1-4
TGTGCCAGCTCACCTCCGGGACAGGGGACTGAAAAACTGTTTTTT
CASSPPGQGTEKLFF
>TRBD2|13|-|TRBV7-9|TRBJ2-7
TGTGCCAGCAGCGTAGCGGGAGGGTACGAGCAGTACTTC
CASSVAGGYEQYF
>-|18|few|TRBV5-5|TRBJ1-1
TGTGCCAGCAGCACCGGGGGGTTCAGCGGTTTACGGAACACTGAAGCTTTCTTT
CASSTGGFSGLRNTEAFF
>TRBD1|15|-|TRBV5-5|TRBJ1-6
TGTGCCAGCAGCTGGGGGACAGTAAATAATTCACCCCTCCACTTT
CASSWGTVNNSPLHF
>-|14|-|TRBV6-5|TRBJ1-1
TGTGCCAGCAGTTACTCCAACAGGAACACTGAAGCTTTCTTT
CASSYSNRNTEAFF
>-|15|-|TRBV27|TRBJ1-1
TGTGCCAGCAGTCCAGGTGACAGGTTGAACACTGAAGCTTTCTTT
CASSPGDRLNTEAFF
>-|13|few|TRBV30|TRBJ1-5
TGTGCCTGGAGTGTACAGGCTAATCAGCCCCAGCATTTT
CAWSVQANQPQHF
>TRBD2|14|-|TRBV6-2/TRBV6-3|TRBJ2-7
TGTGCCAGCACCCCACTAGCGTTCTCCTACGAGCAGTACTTC
CASTPLAFSYEQYF
>TRBD1|15|-|TRBV28|TRBJ2-2
TGTGCCAGCGCGACCGGGACAGGGAACACCGGGGAGCTGTTTTTT
CASATGTGNTGELFF
>-|18|few|TRBV15|TRBJ1-6
TGTGCCACCAGCAGAGACGCGGGCCGTGCGTTCAATAATTCACCCCTCCACTTT
CATSRDAGRAFNNSPLHF
>TRBD2|15|-|TRBV11-2|TRBJ2-1
TGTGCCAGCAGCTTAATACTAGCGGCGAAGCATGAGCAGTTCTTC
CASSLILAAKHEQFF
>TRBD2|17|few|TRBV7-8|TRBJ2-2
TGTGCCAGCAGCTCTATAGGACTAGCGGGAGACACCGGGGAGCTGTTTTTT
CASSSIGLAGDTGELFF
>TRBD1|18|-|TRBV18|TRBJ2-3
TGTGCCAGCTCCCCTAGGGACGCCGGGACAGGGGGAACAGATACGCAGTATTTT
CASSPRDAGTGGTDTQYF
>-|14|-|TRBV5-5|TRBJ2-5
TGTGCCAGCAGCTTGGGGGGAGGTGGAGAGACCCAGTACTTC
CASSLGGGGETQYF
>-|13|-|TRBV7-2|TRBJ1-5
TGTGCCAGCAGTAATCGGGACAATCAGCCCCAGCATTTT
CASSNRDNQPQHF
>TRBD1|14|-|TRBV6-1|TRBJ1-3
TGTGCCAGCATTCTAGACAGGGATGGAAACACCATATATTTT
CASILDRDGNTIYF
>TRBD1|14|-|TRBV10-3|TRBJ1-3
TGTGCCATCAGAGCCGGACAGGGAAGAAACACCATATATTTT
CAIRAGQGRNTIYF
>-|13|-|TRBV12-3/TRBV12-4|TRBJ2-3
TGTGCCAGCAGTTTAGTTATGGAGGATACGCAGTATTTT
CASSLVMEDTQYF
>-|16|-|TRBV30|TRBJ1-5
TGTGCCTGGAGTGTCTCCTCCACAGGCGGCTATCAGCCCCAGCATTTT
CAWSVSSTGGYQPQHF
>TRBD2|13|-|TRBV5-1|TRBJ2-7
TGCGCCAGCAGCCCGGGACTATCCTACGAGCAGTACTTC
CASSPGLSYEQYF
>TRBD1|17|-|TRBV7-9|TRBJ1-4
TGTGCCAGCAGCTTAGCCACAGGGGTGGGAACTAATGAAAAACTGTTTTTT
CASSLATGVGTNEKLFF
>TRBD1|15|-|TRBV3-1/TRBV3-2|TRBJ2-5
TGTGCCAGCAGTCGCCCTCTTACAGGGGAGGAGACCCAGTACTTC
CASSRPLTGEETQYF
>TRBD1|13|once|TRBV6-2/TRBV6-3|TRBJ1-2
TGTGCCAGCAGCCTAGGACAGGGAGATGGCTACATCTTC
CASSLGQGDGYIF
>-|15|-|TRBV19|TRBJ1-5
TGTGCCAGTAGGATTTCTTGGGGCAGCAATCAGCCCCAGCATTTT
CASRISWGSNQPQHF
>TRBD1|15|-|TRBV3-1/TRBV3-2|TRBJ1-1
TGTGCCAGCAGCCACCAACCGACAGGGAGCACTGAAGCTTTCTTT
CASSHQPTGSTEAFF
>-|13|-|TRBV14|TRBJ2-1
TGTGCCAGCAGCCGAGGAGAGTACAATGAGCAGTTCTTC
CASSRGEYNEQFF